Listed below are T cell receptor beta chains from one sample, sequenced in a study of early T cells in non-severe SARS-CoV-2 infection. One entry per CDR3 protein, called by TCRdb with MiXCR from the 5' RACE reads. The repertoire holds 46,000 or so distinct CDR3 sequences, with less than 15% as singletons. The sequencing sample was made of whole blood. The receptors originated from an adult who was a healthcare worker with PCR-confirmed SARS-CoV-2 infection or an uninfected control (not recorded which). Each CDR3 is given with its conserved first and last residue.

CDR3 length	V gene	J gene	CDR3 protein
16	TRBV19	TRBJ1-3	CASSIIPGGSGNTIYF
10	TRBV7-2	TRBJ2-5	CASSLETQYF
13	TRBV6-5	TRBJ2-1	CASSETTGNEQFF
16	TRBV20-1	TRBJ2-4	CSARTPVRGAKNIQYF
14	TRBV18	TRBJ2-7	CASSPREGPYEQYF
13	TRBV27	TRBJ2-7	CASSLNRHLEQYF
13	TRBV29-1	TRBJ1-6	CSVAFGRNSPLHF
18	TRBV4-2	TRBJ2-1	CASSYRRLVSGGHNEQFF
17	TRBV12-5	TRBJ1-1	CASGLFRTGGSWTEAFF
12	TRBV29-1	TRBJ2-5	CSVLGSQETQYF
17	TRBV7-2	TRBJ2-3	CASSSTGGRGRTDTQYF
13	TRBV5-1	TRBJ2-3	CASSGVYQDTQYF
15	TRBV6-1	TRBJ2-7	CASSESGGEGPKQYF
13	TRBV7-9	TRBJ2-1	CASSWDRGTEQFF
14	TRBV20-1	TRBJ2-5	CSAREGTGLETQYF
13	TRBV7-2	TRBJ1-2	CASILARGYGYTF
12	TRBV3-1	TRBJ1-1	CASSQGTAEAFF
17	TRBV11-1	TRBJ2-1	CASSLGLARSSYNEQFF
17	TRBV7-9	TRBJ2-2	CASSLFGGPFTTGELFF
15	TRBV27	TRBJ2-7	CASSTLAGNSYEQYF
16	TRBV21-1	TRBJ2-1	CASSKGLAGVYNEQFF
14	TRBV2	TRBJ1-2	CASRTTGTSYGYTF
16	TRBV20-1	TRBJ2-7	CSAPRLQRGTSYEQYF
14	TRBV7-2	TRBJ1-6	CASSERPVPGPLHF
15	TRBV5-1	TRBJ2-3	CASSLYSGGTDTQYF
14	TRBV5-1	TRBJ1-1	CASTRGAENTEAFF
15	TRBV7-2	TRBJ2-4	CASSPTGVDKNIQYF
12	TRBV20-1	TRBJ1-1	CSAGILNTEAFF
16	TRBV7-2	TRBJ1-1	CASSLFKGWVDTEAFF
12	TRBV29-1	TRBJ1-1	CSAERRDTEAFF
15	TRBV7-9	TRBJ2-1	CASSWDRSSYNEQFF
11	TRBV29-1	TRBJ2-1	CSVRRFDEQFF
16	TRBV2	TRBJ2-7	CASSARQAISSYEQYF
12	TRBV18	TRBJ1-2	CASSPAPGPQGF
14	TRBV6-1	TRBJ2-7	CASSLHRDSYEQYF
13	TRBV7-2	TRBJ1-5	CASSLLENQPQHF
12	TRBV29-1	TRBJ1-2	CSVDFTGRGYTF
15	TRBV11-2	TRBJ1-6	CASSLSGWRDSPLHF
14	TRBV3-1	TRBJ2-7	CASSQGGRVREQYF
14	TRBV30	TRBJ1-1	CAWSAWDRETEAFF
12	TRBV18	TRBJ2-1	CASSEGHNEQFF
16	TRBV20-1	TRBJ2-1	CSARKPGVHPNNEQFF
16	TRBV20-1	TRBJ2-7	CSARDWAGTGTYEQYF
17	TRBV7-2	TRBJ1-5	CASSLAFDSNSNQPQHF
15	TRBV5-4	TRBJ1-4	CASSSPGQGHEKLFF
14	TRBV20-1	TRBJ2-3	CSAPLAEPRDTQYF